The 17 T cell receptor beta chains listed next were all sequenced from one sample in a study of identical twins' blood T cells. TCRdb redid the calling of the 5' RACE reads with MiXCR, one entry per CDR3 protein. The table lists fewer than 450,000 distinct CDR3 sequences, about 28% of them singletons. The sample was PBMCs. Receptors originate from a woman aged 18-49 years in good health.

This rearrangement joins TRBV20-1 to TRBJ1-1; maybe TRBD1 (5 bases). The CDR3 has 14 amino acids. CDR1 is DFQATT and CDR2 is SNEGSKA in the germline V gene (reference sequence). V lost 3 bases to trimming and J lost 0 bases, with 11 bases between them. The CDR3 loop reads CSARGELMNTEAFF. CDR3 sequence (DNA): TGCAGTGCTAGGGGGGAACTCATGAACACTGAAGCTTTCTTT.

The chain combines TRBV7-9 with TRBJ2-2; D perhaps matches TRBD1 (6 bases). The CDR3 runs 14 residues. Looked up from germline, CDR1 is SEHNR and CDR2 is FQNEAQ (reference sequence). Between the trimmed V and J ends, which lost 10 bases and 5 bases, there was a span of 17 bases. The CDR3 sequence: CAKDGDTVTGELFF. CDR3 DNA sequence: TGTGCCAAAGATGGGGACACAGTAACCGGGGAGCTGTTTTTT.

As concerns this clonotype: A much larger clone lies a single base off, so this may be a read error. The chain has TRBV6-5 and TRBJ1-5; TRBD1 is a possible D gene (5 bases). Trimming stripped 4 bases from V and 7 bases from J, with 14 bases between. The length of the CDR3 is 14 residues. In germline, CDR1 is MNHEY, CDR2 SVGAGI. CDR3 in amino acids: CASSCRESYQPQHF. The CDR3 bases are TGTGCCAGCAGTTGCAGGGAGAGTTACCAGCCCCAGCATTTT.

A note on this clonotype: At one of its ends the junction is not consistent with the germline gene, which may arise from a read error. The chain combines TRBV7-7 with TRBJ2-3; D call uncertain. CDR3 length: 13 residues. Looked up from germline, CDR1 is SSHAT and CDR2 is FNYEAQ (reference sequence). CDR3 residues: CASSFGNTDTQYF. CDR3 sequence (DNA): TGTGCTAGCAGCTTCGGCAACACAGATACGCAGTATTTT.

This clonotype came up a few times. The chain joins TRBV27 to TRBJ2-7; D tentatively reads TRBD1 or TRBD2 (6 bases each). Germline loops: CDR1 MNHEY, CDR2 SMNVEV (reference sequence). This CDR3 has 13 amino acids. V lost 2 bases and J 6 bases, leaving 11 bases between the germline ends. CDR3 bases: TGTGCCAGCAGTTTAGGAGGGGGTGGCGAGCAGTACTTC. Protein product: CASSLGGGGEQYF.

Points on this clonotype: This may be a read error: a much more frequent sequence differs by one nucleotide. The conserved phenylalanine or tryptophan is not found at the CDR3 terminus, so this likely reflects a read error. The chain combines TRBV2 with TRBJ2-1; D perhaps matches TRBD2 (6 bases). CDR3 size: 13 residues. The V gene lost 7 bases and the J gene lost 6 bases, with 13 bases spanning the gap. CDR1 and CDR2 from the germline V gene are SNHLY and FYNNEI. CDR3: CASISDYPNEQFV. CDR3 nucleotide sequence: TGTGCCAGCATTTCGGACTACCCCAATGAGCAGTTCGTC.

The sample holds a few counts of this clonotype. CDR3 sequence reads: CSAKSSDTSYNEQFF. CDR3 bases: TGCAGCGCCAAGTCCAGCGACACCTCCTACAATGAGCAGTTCTTC. The chain uses TRBV29-1 and TRBJ2-1; D call uncertain. The CDR3 contains 15 residues. V lost 7 bases to trimming and J lost 0 bases, with 16 bases between them. Germline CDR1 reads SQVTM; CDR2 reads ANQGSEA.

The rearrangement joins TRBV11-3 to TRBJ1-1; tentative D call: TRBD1 (5 bases). The germline CDR1 and CDR2 sequences are SGHNT and YENEEA. This CDR3 region has 16 residues. Trimming shortened V by 0 bases and J by 0 bases, and 11 bases separated the two germline ends. CDR3 amino acids: CASSLDRVVVNTEAFF. Here the CDR3 DNA reads TGTGCCAGCAGCTTAGACAGGGTAGTGGTGAACACTGAAGCTTTCTTT.

The genes are TRBV19 and TRBJ1-2; TRBD1 matches at 7 bases. The germline V gene encodes CDR1 LNHDA and CDR2 SQIVND (reference sequence). This CDR3 region has 18 residues. The ends lost 8 bases at V and 3 bases at J; junction bases unmatched: 21. The CDR3 DNA reads TGTGCCAGTGGTAGTTTTCGTAGGCAGGGGGTTTCGTACTATGGCTACACCTTC. It yields the protein CASGSFRRQGVSYYGYTF.

This clonotype was counted only a few times. Here the CDR3 DNA reads TGTGCCAGCAGCCAAGGCGGGAGTACCAACGAGCAGTACTTC. This encodes CASSQGGSTNEQYF. This chain joins TRBV12-3 or TRBV12-4 and TRBJ2-7, with 7 bases that match TRBD2. There are 14 residues in the CDR3. Unmatched junction bases numbered 10, after V lost 6 bases and J lost 5 bases.

The chain links TRBV2 to TRBJ2-2; D uncertain. Germline V gives CDR1 SNHLY, CDR2 FYNNEI. This CDR3 has 13 amino acids. The ends were cut back, 3 bases at V and 6 bases at J, with 8 bases in the middle. CDR3 sequence (DNA): TGTGCCAGCAGTGACCAGGTTCCCGGGGAGCTGTTTTTT. This gives the protein CASSDQVPGELFF.

This chain joins TRBV11-2 and TRBJ1-5; D is unclear. Trimming shortened V by 1 base and J by 1 base, and 8 bases separated the two germline ends. The CDR3 length is 15 residues. Germline V lookup: CDR1 SGHAT, CDR2 FQNNGV. CDR3 region: CASSLGAVSNQPQHF. The CDR3 nucleotides read TGTGCCAGCAGCTTAGGGGCAGTGAGCAATCAGCCCCAGCATTTT.

The J gene is TRBJ2-2, the V gene TRBV18, with D unclear. This CDR3 has 14 residues. With 6 bases removed from V and 6 bases from J, the gap between germline ends came to 14 bases. CDR1 is KGHSH and CDR2 is LQKENI in the germline V gene. CDR3 in DNA: TGTGCCAGCTCGCCAGCTGCTTGGCCCGGGGAGCTGTTTTTT. Translated: CASSPAAWPGELFF. Full variable domain (rest looked up from reference TRBV18 and TRBJ2-2): NAGVMQNPRHLVRRRGQEARLRCSPMKGHSHVYWYRQLPEEGLKFMVYLQKENIIDESGMPKERFSAEFPKEGPSILRIQQVVRGDSAAYFCASSPAAWPGELFFGEGSRLTVL.

About this clonotype itself: A much larger clone differs by one base, so this may be a read error. The rearrangement joins TRBV5-4 to TRBJ2-1; the match to TRBD2 covers 14 bases. Germline lookup yields CDR1 SGHNT and CDR2 YYREEE (reference sequence). The CDR3 contains 15 residues. In DNA, the CDR3 is TGTGCCAGCAGCCCTAGGACTAGCGGGAGGAATGAGCGGTTCTTC. Residues: CASSPRTSGRNERFF.

This sequence joins TRBV10-2 and TRBJ1-2; TRBD1 might be the D (5 bases). Germline CDR1 and CDR2: WSHSY and SAAADI. V gave up 9 bases and J gave up 7 bases, with 15 bases separating them. The CDR3 has 12 residues. The CDR3 loop is CARYRFPGGYTF. CDR3 in DNA: TGCGCCAGATACAGGTTCCCCGGTGGCTACACCTTC.

The chain carries TRBV19 and TRBJ1-5; D uncertain. Germline V gives CDR1 LNHDA, CDR2 SQIVND (reference sequence). Deletions cut 7 bases from V and 1 base from J, with 11 bases between. This CDR3 has 14 amino acids. The CDR3 coding sequence is TGTGCCAGTAAGACAACTGGAAGCAATCAGCCCCAGCATTTT. It translates to CASKTTGSNQPQHF.

The count of this clonotype is one. The rearrangement links TRBV5-6 to TRBJ2-5; maybe TRBD1 (6 bases). CDR1 is SGHDT, CDR2 YYEEEE, per germline. V was cut by 4 bases and J by 6 bases, with 16 bases left in between. The CDR3 loop spans 14 amino acids. CDR3 in amino acids: CASSPTGQRKTQYF. The CDR3 DNA reads TGTGCCAGCAGCCCTACCGGACAGCGTAAGACCCAGTACTTC.